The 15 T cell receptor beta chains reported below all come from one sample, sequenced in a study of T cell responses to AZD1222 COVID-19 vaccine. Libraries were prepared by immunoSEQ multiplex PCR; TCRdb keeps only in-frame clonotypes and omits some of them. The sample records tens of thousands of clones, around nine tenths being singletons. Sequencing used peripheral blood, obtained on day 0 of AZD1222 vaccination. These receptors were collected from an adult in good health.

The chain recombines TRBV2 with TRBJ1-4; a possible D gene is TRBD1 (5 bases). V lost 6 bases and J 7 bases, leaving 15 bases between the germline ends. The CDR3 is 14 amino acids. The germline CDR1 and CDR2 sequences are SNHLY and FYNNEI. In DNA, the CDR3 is TGTGCCAGCAGGGGGGACTGGAGAGGTGAAAAACTGTTTTTT. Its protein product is CASRGDWRGEKLFF.

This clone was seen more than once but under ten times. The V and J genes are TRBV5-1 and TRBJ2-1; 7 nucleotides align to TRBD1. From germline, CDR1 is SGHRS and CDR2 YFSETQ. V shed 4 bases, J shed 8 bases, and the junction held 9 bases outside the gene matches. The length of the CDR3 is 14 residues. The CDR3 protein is CASSPGQEYDEQFF. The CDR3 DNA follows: TGCGCCAGCAGCCCCGGACAGGAGTACGATGAGCAGTTCTTC.

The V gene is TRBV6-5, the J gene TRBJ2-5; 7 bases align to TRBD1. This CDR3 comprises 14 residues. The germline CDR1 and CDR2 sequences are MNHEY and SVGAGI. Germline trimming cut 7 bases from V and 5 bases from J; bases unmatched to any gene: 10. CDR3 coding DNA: TGTGCCAGCAACCAGAGGGGGCAGTATGAGACCCAGTACTTC. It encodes CASNQRGQYETQYF.

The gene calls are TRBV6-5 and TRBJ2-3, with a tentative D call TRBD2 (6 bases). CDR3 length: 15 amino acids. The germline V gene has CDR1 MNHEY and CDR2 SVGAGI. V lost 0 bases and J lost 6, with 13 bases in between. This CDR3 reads CASSYSMGGDDTQYF. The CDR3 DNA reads TGTGCCAGCAGTTACTCGATGGGCGGGGATGATACGCAGTATTTT.

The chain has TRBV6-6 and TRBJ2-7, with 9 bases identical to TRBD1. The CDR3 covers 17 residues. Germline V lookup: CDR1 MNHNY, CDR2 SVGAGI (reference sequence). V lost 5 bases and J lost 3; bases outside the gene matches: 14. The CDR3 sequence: CASSRQGVSALIYEQYF. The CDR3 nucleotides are TGTGCCAGCAGTCGACAGGGGGTGAGCGCTCTTATCTACGAGCAGTACTTC.

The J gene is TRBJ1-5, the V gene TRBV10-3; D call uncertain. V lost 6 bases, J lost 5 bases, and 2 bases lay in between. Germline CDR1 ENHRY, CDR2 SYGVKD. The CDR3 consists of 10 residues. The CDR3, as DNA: TGTGCCATCAGGGATCAGCCCCAGCATTTT. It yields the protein CAIRDQPQHF.

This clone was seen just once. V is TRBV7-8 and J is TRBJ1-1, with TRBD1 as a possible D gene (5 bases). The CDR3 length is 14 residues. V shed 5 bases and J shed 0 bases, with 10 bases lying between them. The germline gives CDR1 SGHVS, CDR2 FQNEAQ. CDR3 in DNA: TGTGCCAGCAGCGCCTTCAGGGTGAACACTGAAGCTTTCTTT. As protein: CASSAFRVNTEAFF.

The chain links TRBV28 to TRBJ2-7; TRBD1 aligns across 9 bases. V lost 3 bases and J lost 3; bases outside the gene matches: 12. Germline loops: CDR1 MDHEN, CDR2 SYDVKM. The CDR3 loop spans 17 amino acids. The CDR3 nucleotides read TGTGCCAGCAGTTTCAACCTCGGACAGGGGCCAGACTACGAGCAGTACTTC. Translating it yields CASSFNLGQGPDYEQYF.

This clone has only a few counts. In DNA form, the CDR3 reads TGTGCCAGCAGCCGACGTAAGGATACCGGGGAGCTGTTTTTT. This translates into CASSRRKDTGELFF. The chain uses TRBV28 and TRBJ2-2, with D uncertain. This CDR3 comprises 14 residues. Germline loops: CDR1 MDHEN, CDR2 SYDVKM. V was trimmed by 6 bases and J by 5 bases, leaving 13 bases between them.

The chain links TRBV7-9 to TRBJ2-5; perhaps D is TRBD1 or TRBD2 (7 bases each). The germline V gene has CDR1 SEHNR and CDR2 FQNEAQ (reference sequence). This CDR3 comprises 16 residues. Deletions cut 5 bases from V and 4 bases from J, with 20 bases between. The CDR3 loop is CASSTARGGRIETQYF. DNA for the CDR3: TGTGCCAGCAGCACCGCCAGGGGGGGAAGAATAGAGACCCAGTACTTC.

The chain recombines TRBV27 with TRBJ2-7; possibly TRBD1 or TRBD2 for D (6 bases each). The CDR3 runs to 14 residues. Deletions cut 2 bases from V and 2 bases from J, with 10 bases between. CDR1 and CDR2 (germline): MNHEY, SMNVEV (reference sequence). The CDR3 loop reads CASSLHRGPYEQYF. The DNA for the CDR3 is TGTGCCAGCAGTTTACACCGGGGGCCCTACGAGCAGTACTTC.

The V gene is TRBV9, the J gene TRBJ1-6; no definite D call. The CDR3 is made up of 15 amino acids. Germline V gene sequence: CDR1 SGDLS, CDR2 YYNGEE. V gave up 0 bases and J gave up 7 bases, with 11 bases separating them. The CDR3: CASSVVGGYNSPLHF. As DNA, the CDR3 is TGTGCCAGCAGCGTAGTCGGAGGCTACAATTCACCCCTCCACTTT.

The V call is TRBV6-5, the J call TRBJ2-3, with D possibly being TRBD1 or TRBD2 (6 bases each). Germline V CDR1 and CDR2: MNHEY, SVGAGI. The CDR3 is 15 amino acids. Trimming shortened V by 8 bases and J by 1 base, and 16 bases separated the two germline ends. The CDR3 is CASSSSGARTDTQYF. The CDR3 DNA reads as TGTGCCAGCTCCTCGTCGGGGGCACGCACAGATACGCAGTATTTT.

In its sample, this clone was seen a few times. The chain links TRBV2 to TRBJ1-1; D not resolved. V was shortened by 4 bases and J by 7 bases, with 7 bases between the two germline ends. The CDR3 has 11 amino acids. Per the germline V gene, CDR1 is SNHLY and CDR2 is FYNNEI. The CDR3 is CASSVLNEAFF. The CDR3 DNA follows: TGTGCCAGCAGTGTGCTCAATGAAGCTTTCTTT. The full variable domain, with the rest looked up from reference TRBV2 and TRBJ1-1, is EPEVTQTPSHQVTQMGQEVILRCVPISNHLYFYWYRQILGQKVEFLVSFYNNEISEKSEIFDDQFSVERPDGSNFTLKIRSTKLEDSAMYFCASSVLNEAFFGQGTRLTVV.

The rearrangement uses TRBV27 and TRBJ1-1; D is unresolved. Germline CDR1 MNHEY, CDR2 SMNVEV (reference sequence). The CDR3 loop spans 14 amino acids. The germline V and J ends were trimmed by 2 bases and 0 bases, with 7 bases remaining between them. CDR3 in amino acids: CASSLGRLNTEAFF. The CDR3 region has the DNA TGTGCCAGCAGTTTAGGGAGGTTGAACACTGAAGCTTTCTTT.